This T cell receptor beta chain was sequenced for a study of T cell responses to AZD1222 COVID-19 vaccine. Points from the study as a whole: Dominant at 160-218 and 743-854, vaccine-associated CD4 TCRs also spanned spike. Once two AZD1222 doses were given, Spike-specific TCR breadth and depth went up.

V was trimmed by 0 bases and J by 8 bases, leaving 13 bases between them. The CDR3 is made up of 13 amino acids. Germline V lookup: CDR1 GTSNPN, CDR2 SVGIG (reference sequence). In regard to this clone: The target antigen is unknown.

Clones were sequenced by immunoSEQ multiplex PCR, and TCRdb holds only the in-frame ones, with some missing. The sample has roughly 200,000 clones; approximately 91% are singletons. This chain uses TRBV30 with TRBJ1-2; D is possibly TRBD1 (6 bases). This receptor was obtained from an adult who received the AZD1222 COVID-19 vaccine. Sample: peripheral blood, taken 28 days after the second AZD1222 dose. CDR3 DNA: TGTGCCTGGAGTGTACAGGGTAAGGGCGGCTACACCTTC. It translates to CAWSVQGKGGYTF.